This T cell receptor (beta chain) was recovered during a study of cytomegalovirus exposure and HLA in healthy donors. Donors in the study were healthy people who gave bone marrow. The PCR used 60 Vbeta and 13 Jbeta primers. The repertoire was sequenced with immunoSEQ multiplex PCR; TCRdb's copy has only in-frame clones and lacks some. The table shows some 250,000 clones, with about 80% occurring only once. The CDR3 has 14 amino acids. V lost 5 bases to trimming and J lost 5 bases; unmatched junction nucleotides: 5. The germline gives CDR1 WSHSY, CDR2 SAAADI. Study-wide points: Rates of TCR association differed by HLA locus in a later analysis, with DRB1 highest and HLA-C lowest. Researchers reported in a later analysis that common viral pathogens appeared linked to several top clusters. More clonal expansion characterized HLA-associated TCR beta chains than equally common others in a later analysis.

To note about this clone: No antigen is known for it.

This TCR was sampled from a woman aged 40 to 49 in good health and CMV-seropositive. Source material: PBMCs. The gene calls are TRBV10-2 and TRBJ1-5, with 8 bases that match TRBD1. The CDR3 region has the DNA TGCGCCAGCAGTCGGACAGGGTCGGATCAGCCCCAGCATTTT. This codes for CASSRTGSDQPQHF.